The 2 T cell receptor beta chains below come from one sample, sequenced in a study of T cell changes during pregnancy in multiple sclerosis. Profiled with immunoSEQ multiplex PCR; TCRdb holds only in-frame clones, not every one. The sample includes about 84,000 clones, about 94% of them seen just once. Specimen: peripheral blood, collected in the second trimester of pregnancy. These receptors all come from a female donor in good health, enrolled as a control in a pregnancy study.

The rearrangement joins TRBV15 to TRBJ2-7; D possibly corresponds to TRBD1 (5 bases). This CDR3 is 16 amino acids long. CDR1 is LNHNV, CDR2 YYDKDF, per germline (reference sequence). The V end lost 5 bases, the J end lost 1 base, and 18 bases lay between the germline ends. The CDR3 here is CATSSSGREGSYEQYF. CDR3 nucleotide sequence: TGTGCCACCAGCTCCTCCGGCAGGGAAGGTTCCTACGAGCAGTACTTC.

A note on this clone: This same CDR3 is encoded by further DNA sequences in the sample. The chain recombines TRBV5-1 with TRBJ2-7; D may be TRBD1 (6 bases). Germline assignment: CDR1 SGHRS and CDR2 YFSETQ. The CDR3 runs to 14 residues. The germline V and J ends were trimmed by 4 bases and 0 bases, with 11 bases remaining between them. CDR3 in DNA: TGCGCCAGCAGCCCCCGGACAGACTCCTACGAGCAGTACTTC. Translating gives CASSPRTDSYEQYF.